This T cell receptor beta chain was retrieved from a study of T-cell reconstitution after alpha-beta-depleted transplantation in children. Germline lookup yields CDR1 MGHDK and CDR2 SYGVNS. J gave up 5 bases and V 4 bases, and 9 bases lay outside the gene matches. The CDR3 length is 15 residues. A library of TCRbeta sequences, prepared with unique molecular identifiers, was generated. MiXCR, run by TCRdb on the PCR reads, gives a single entry per CDR3 protein. Found here are around 71,000 distinct CDR3 sequences, around 7.9% of them singletons; the top ten hold less than 3%. The sequence was collected from a human donor who donated a stem cell graft to a child with acute lymphoblastic leukemia. Sequenced here: PBMCs from the stem cell graft donor, sampled from the stem cell graft. This chain joins TRBV25-1 and TRBJ1-1, with TRBD1 identical over 8 bases. The CDR3 sequence is CASSGIGQGKTEAFF. Here the CDR3 DNA reads TGTGCCAGCAGTGGGATAGGACAGGGAAAGACTGAAGCTTTCTTT. Based on the CDR3 plus reference TRBV25-1 and TRBJ1-1, the full variable domain is EADIYQTPRYLVIGTGKKITLECSQTMGHDKMYWYQQDPGMELHLIHYSYGVNSTEKGDLSSESTVSRIRTEHFPLTLESARPSHTSQYLCASSGIGQGKTEAFFGQGTRLTVV.